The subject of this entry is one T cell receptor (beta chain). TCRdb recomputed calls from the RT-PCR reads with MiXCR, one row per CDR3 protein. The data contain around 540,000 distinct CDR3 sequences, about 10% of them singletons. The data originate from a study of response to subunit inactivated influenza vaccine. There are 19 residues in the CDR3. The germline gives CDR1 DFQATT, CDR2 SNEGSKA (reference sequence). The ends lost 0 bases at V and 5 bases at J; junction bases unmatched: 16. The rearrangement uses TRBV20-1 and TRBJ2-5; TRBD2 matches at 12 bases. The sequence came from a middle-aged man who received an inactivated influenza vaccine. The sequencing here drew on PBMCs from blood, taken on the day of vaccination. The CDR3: CSARERLAGEVASTETQYF. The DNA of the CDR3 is TGCAGTGCTAGAGAAAGACTAGCGGGAGAAGTGGCATCAACGGAGACCCAGTACTTC.